This T cell receptor beta chain was observed in a study of cytomegalovirus exposure and HLA in healthy donors. Study outcomes and limitations: Cytomegalovirus status was reportedly diagnosed by the classifier with high specificity and sensitivity.

The count of this clone is one. The antigen remains unidentified. Only in-frame clones appear in the TCRdb table, and some are missing; sequencing was by immunoSEQ multiplex PCR. Among about 360,000 clones, roughly 90% were seen once, and the ten largest hold 0.8% to 0.85%. Germline V CDR1 and CDR2: SNHLY, FYNNEI. The germline V and J ends were trimmed by 5 bases and 2 bases, with 13 bases remaining between them. CDR3 length: 14 residues. The sample taken for sequencing was PBMCs. The chain has TRBV2 and TRBJ2-7, with a tentative D call TRBD1 (6 bases). This TCR was sampled from a woman younger than 30 in good health and CMV-seronegative. The DNA of the CDR3 is TGTGCCAGCAGTAAACAGGGCCAGACCTACGAGCAGTACTTC. Protein: CASSKQGQTYEQYF. Supplemented by reference TRBV2 and TRBJ2-7, the full variable domain reads EPEVTQTPSHQVTQMGQEVILRCVPISNHLYFYWYRQILGQKVEFLVSFYNNEISEKSEIFDDQFSVERPDGSNFTLKIRSTKLEDSAMYFCASSKQGQTYEQYFGPGTRLTVT.